This entry concerns a single TCR beta chain. In germline, CDR1 is LGHDT, CDR2 YNNKEL (reference sequence). The CDR3 loop spans 15 amino acids. The V gene end was trimmed by 2 bases and the J gene end by 5 bases; junction bases not matched to a gene: 5. Clones were read by immunoSEQ multiplex PCR, and TCRdb kept only the in-frame ones, dropping some. The data contain over 130,000 clones, under 90% of them singletons. The sample comes from a study of blood T cell repertoires in COVID-19. About the study: Specimens from acute and convalescent COVID-19 originated in the United States, Italy and Spain.

This receptor was identified in a woman between 18 and 29 years old who had been exposed to COVID-19. The rearrangement uses TRBV3-1 (or the pseudogene TRBV3-2) and TRBJ1-5; 8 bases match TRBD1. The sample comprised PBMCs or T cells enriched from blood (not recorded which). This chain's CDR3 is CASSQQTGVHQPQHF. The CDR3, as DNA: TGTGCCAGCAGCCAACAGACAGGGGTGCATCAGCCCCAGCATTTT.